What follows are 17 T cell receptor beta chains derived from one specimen sequenced in a study of radiotherapy plus CTLA-4 blockade in lung cancer. The method was immunoSEQ multiplex PCR; TCRdb's version includes in-frame clones alone and lacks a portion of them. Of 85,000 to 90,000 clones listed, about 87% are singletons. Sequenced material: peripheral blood, taken from a patient treated with radiotherapy plus ipilimumab. All receptors come from a human donor with non-small cell lung cancer that progressed on radiotherapy plus ipilimumab.

The table lists this clone with a count of one. V and J are TRBV7-2 and TRBJ1-5; maybe TRBD1 (5 bases). CDR1 and CDR2 from the germline V gene are SGHTA and FQGNSA. V was shortened by 1 base and J by 6 bases, with 13 bases between the two germline ends. The CDR3 consists of 15 residues. In nucleotides, the CDR3 is TGTGCCAGCAGCTTAGGAGGGGTGATAAGTCAGCCCCAGCATTTT. Protein product: CASSLGGVISQPQHF.

This sequence joins TRBV4-2 and TRBJ1-2; D is uncertain. The CDR3 covers 15 residues. Germline assignment: CDR1 LGHNA and CDR2 YNFKEQ. The V end was cut by 0 bases, the J end by 0 bases, with 8 bases between. Here the CDR3 DNA reads TGTGCCAGCAGCCAAGACGGCGGGACTAACTATGGCTACACCTTC. Translation: CASSQDGGTNYGYTF.

This clone was seen just once. This sequence joins TRBV6-5 and TRBJ1-2, with 9 bases identical to TRBD1. The CDR3 runs 11 residues. Germline V gives CDR1 MNHEY, CDR2 SVGAGI. The trim removed 6 bases at V and 7 bases at J, leaving 0 bases unmatched. CDR3 sequence (DNA): TGTGCCAGCAGGGACAGGGGTGGCTACACCTTC. It translates to CASRDRGGYTF.

The CDR3 DNA sequence: TGTGCCAGCTCCGGACAGGGACTAGCGGGAGAGCAGTACTTC. The encoded protein is CASSGQGLAGEQYF. The J gene is TRBJ2-7, the V gene TRBV18; TRBD2 matches at 13 bases. J lost 7 bases, V lost 6 bases, and 6 bases had no gene match. The CDR3 runs 14 residues. In germline, CDR1 is KGHSH, CDR2 LQKENI. Complete variable domain (other parts from reference TRBV18 and TRBJ2-7): NAGVMQNPRHLVRRRGQEARLRCSPMKGHSHVYWYRQLPEEGLKFMVYLQKENIIDESGMPKERFSAEFPKEGPSILRIQQVVRGDSAAYFCASSGQGLAGEQYFGPGTRLTVT.

V is TRBV5-1 and J is TRBJ2-7; 7 bases match TRBD1. V trimming: 5 bases; J trimming: 5 bases; junction bases outside the gene matches: 16. Looked up from germline, CDR1 is SGHRS and CDR2 is YFSETQ. The CDR3 runs 16 residues. The CDR3 is CASSLGLGTAWDEQYF. CDR3 DNA sequence: TGCGCCAGCAGTCTGGGATTAGGGACAGCGTGGGACGAGCAGTACTTC.

The V and J genes are TRBV6-1 and TRBJ2-7; no firm D call. CDR1 MNHNS and CDR2 SASEGT come from the germline V gene. Trimming took off 4 bases at V and 9 bases at J, with 28 bases between the two ends. The CDR3 consists of 17 residues. The CDR3 protein is CASSGVFGGRDRVVQYF. As DNA, the CDR3 is TGTGCCAGCAGTGGGGTATTTGGTGGCAGAGACCGGGTTGTGCAGTACTTC.

The chain recombines TRBV5-6 with TRBJ1-1, with D possibly matching TRBD1 (6 bases). The V end lost 6 bases, the J end lost 1 base, and 22 bases lay between the germline ends. CDR3 length: 17 residues. CDR1 is SGHDT, CDR2 YYEEEE, per germline. CDR3 protein: CASTWGGLRDTNTEAFF. CDR3 DNA: TGTGCCAGCACTTGGGGCGGACTCCGGGACACGAACACTGAAGCTTTCTTT.

The V and J genes are TRBV7-8 and TRBJ1-1, with D possibly TRBD1 on 5 matching bases. Per germline, CDR1 SGHVS and CDR2 FQNEAQ. The CDR3 consists of 14 residues. V was shortened by 3 bases and J by 1 base, with 9 bases between the two germline ends. The CDR3 region has the DNA TGTGCCAGCAGCTTCGGACACTCGAACACTGAAGCTTTCTTT. Its translation is CASSFGHSNTEAFF.

The chain combines TRBV4-2 with TRBJ2-1, with D possibly being TRBD2 (6 bases). V gave up 0 bases and J gave up 7 bases, with 19 bases separating them. Germline V CDR1 and CDR2: LGHNA, YNFKEQ. The CDR3 has 17 amino acids. CDR3 DNA: TGTGCCAGCAGCCAAGAGCCGGGACTCGCCCGGGGGAATGAGCAGTTCTTC. Its translation: CASSQEPGLARGNEQFF.

This clone has only a few counts. The rearrangement links TRBV15 to TRBJ1-4, with D perhaps matching TRBD1 (6 bases). Germline values: CDR1 LNHNV, CDR2 YYDKDF (reference sequence). This CDR3 region has 12 residues. Trimming left V 8 bases short and J 4 bases short, with 8 bases between. CDR3 loop: CATGQRNEKLFF. CDR3 nucleotides: TGTGCCACCGGACAGCGTAATGAAAAACTGTTTTTT.

This clone showed up just once. This rearrangement joins TRBV18 to TRBJ2-1; 8 positions match TRBD1. Germline CDR1 KGHSH, CDR2 LQKENI. There are 13 residues in the CDR3. V lost 5 bases, J lost 4 bases, and 1 base stayed unmatched. The CDR3 coding sequence is TGTGCCAGCTCAGACAGGGGTTACAATGAGCAGTTCTTC. It translates to CASSDRGYNEQFF. Drawing the rest from reference TRBV18 and TRBJ2-1, the complete variable domain is NAGVMQNPRHLVRRRGQEARLRCSPMKGHSHVYWYRQLPEEGLKFMVYLQKENIIDESGMPKERFSAEFPKEGPSILRIQQVVRGDSAAYFCASSDRGYNEQFFGPGTRLTVL.

The chain is built from TRBV27 and TRBJ2-5, with D hard to call. The CDR3 runs to 13 residues. The V end lost 2 bases, the J end lost 0 bases, and 4 bases lay between the germline ends. CDR1 and CDR2 from the germline V gene are MNHEY and SMNVEV (reference sequence). The CDR3 DNA is TGTGCCAGCAGTTTACTGTACCAAGAGACCCAGTACTTC. Protein sequence: CASSLLYQETQYF.

The chain has TRBV7-3 and TRBJ2-2; D is ambiguous. Between the trimmed V and J ends, which lost 2 bases and 4 bases, there was a span of 5 bases. The V gene's germline CDR1 is SGHTA and CDR2 FQGTGA. The CDR3 contains 13 residues. In DNA form, the CDR3 reads TGTGCCAGCAGCTTAGACTCCACCGGGGAGCTGTTTTTT. Translating it yields CASSLDSTGELFF.

The gene calls are TRBV6-5 and TRBJ2-1, with 8 positions matching TRBD1. After removal of 5 bases from V and 3 bases from J, the junction contained 6 bases not matched to a gene. This CDR3 is 15 amino acids long. The V gene's germline CDR1 is MNHEY and CDR2 SVGAGI. The CDR3 is CASSQTGDFYNEQFF. Here the CDR3 DNA reads TGTGCCAGCAGTCAGACAGGGGATTTCTACAATGAGCAGTTCTTC.

The gene calls are TRBV5-1 and TRBJ1-2; TRBD1 is a possible D gene (6 bases). The V gene lost 4 bases and the J gene lost 7 bases, with 20 bases spanning the gap. Germline assignment: CDR1 SGHRS and CDR2 YFSETQ. The CDR3 totals 15 residues. CDR3 in DNA: TGCGCCAGCAGCCCGGACGGAGGGGGGGCGATTGGCTACACCTTC. Translating it yields CASSPDGGGAIGYTF.

Here the CDR3 reads CASSEAYGSYGYTF. The CDR3, as DNA: TGTGCCAGCAGTGAAGCGTATGGCAGCTATGGCTACACCTTC. The V call is TRBV6-1, the J call TRBJ1-2; D not resolved. CDR1 is MNHNS, CDR2 SASEGT, per germline. V dropped 0 bases and J dropped 4 bases, with 9 bases sitting between them. The CDR3 runs to 14 residues.

The rearrangement links TRBV11-3 to TRBJ1-3; D may be TRBD1 (5 bases). V lost 3 bases and J 0 bases, leaving 15 bases between the germline ends. Germline CDR1 reads SGHNT; CDR2 reads YENEEA. The CDR3 runs 17 residues. The CDR3 spells CASSFEPSGGSGNTIYF. CDR3 coding DNA: TGTGCCAGCAGCTTCGAGCCGAGCGGGGGCTCTGGAAACACCATATATTTT. The whole variable domain, filled in from reference TRBV11-3 and TRBJ1-3, reads EAGVVQSPRYKIIEKKQPVAFWCNPISGHNTLYWYLQNLGQGPELLIRYENEEAVDDSQLPKDRFSAERLKGVDSTLKIQPAELGDSAVYLCASSFEPSGGSGNTIYFGEGSWLTVV.